The present T cell receptor (beta chain) was sequenced within a study of OX40 agonist ivuxolimab in advanced cancers. The ends were cut back, 6 bases at V and 2 bases at J, with 10 bases in the middle. The germline gives CDR1 PRHDT, CDR2 FYEKMQ (reference sequence). This CDR3 is built from 14 residues. Clones were sequenced by immunoSEQ multiplex PCR, and TCRdb holds only the in-frame ones, with some missing. In the table there are tens of thousands of clones, about 90% of which are singletons. The chain uses TRBV13 and TRBJ2-2; D is possibly TRBD2 (6 bases). The source material was CD4+ or CD8+ T cells sorted from blood, sampled in a trial of the OX40 agonist ivuxolimab. The source is an adult with an advanced solid tumor such as melanoma, head and neck, liver or kidney cancer. Written as DNA, the CDR3 is TGTGCCAGCAGACGGGGACTTAACACCGGGGAGCTGTTTTTT. Translated, it gives CASRRGLNTGELFF.